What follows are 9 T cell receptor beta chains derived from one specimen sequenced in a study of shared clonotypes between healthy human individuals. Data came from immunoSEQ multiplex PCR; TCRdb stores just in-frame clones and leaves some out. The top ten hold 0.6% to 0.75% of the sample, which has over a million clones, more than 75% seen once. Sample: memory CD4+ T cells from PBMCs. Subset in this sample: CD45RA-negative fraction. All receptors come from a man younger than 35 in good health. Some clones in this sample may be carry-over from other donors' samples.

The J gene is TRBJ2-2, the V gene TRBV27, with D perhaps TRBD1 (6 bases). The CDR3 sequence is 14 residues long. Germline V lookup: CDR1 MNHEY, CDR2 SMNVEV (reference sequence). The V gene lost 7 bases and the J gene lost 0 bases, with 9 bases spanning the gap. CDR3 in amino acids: CASKTGPNTGELFF. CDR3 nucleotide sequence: TGTGCCAGCAAAACAGGGCCGAACACCGGGGAGCTGTTTTTT.

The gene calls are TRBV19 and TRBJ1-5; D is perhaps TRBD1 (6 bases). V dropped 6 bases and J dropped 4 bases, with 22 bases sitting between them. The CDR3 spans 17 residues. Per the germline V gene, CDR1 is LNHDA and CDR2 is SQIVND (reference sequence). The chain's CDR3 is CASSIPGGQGLNQPQHF. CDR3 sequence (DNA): TGTGCCAGTAGCATCCCCGGCGGGCAGGGGCTGAATCAGCCCCAGCATTTT.

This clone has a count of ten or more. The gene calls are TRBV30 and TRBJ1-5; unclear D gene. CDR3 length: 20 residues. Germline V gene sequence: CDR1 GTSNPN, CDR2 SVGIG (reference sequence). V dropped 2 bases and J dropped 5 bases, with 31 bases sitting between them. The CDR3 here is CAWSPMKFVVHGGPYQPQHF. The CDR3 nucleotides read TGTGCCTGGAGTCCCATGAAATTTGTAGTCCATGGAGGTCCGTATCAGCCCCAGCATTTT.

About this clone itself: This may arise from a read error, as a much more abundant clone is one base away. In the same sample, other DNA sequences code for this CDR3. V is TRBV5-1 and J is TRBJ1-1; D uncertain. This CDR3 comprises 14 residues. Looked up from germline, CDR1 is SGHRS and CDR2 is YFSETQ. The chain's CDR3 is CASSRFKADTEAFF. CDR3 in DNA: TGCGCTAGCAGCCGATTCAAGGCGGACACTGAAGCTTTCTTT. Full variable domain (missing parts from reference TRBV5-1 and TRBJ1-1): KAGVTQTPRYLIKTRGQQVTLSCSPISGHRSVSWYQQTPGQGLQFLFEYFSETQRNKGNFPGRFSGRQFSNSRSEMNVSTLELGDSALYLCASSRFKADTEAFFGQGTRLTVV.

The CDR3 loop is CASSPDWTGEQFF. DNA for the CDR3: TGTGCCAGCAGCCCGGATTGGACGGGCGAGCAGTTCTTC. The rearrangement uses TRBV7-2 and TRBJ2-1; D call uncertain. The CDR3 sequence is 13 residues long. The germline gives CDR1 SGHTA, CDR2 FQGNSA. V was clipped by 5 bases and J by 10 bases, with 15 bases between them.

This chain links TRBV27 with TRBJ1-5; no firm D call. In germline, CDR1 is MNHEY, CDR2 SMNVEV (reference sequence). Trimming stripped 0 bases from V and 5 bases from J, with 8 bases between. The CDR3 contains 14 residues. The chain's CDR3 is CASSLSQAHQPQHF. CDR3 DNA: TGTGCCAGCAGTTTATCGCAGGCTCATCAGCCCCAGCATTTT.

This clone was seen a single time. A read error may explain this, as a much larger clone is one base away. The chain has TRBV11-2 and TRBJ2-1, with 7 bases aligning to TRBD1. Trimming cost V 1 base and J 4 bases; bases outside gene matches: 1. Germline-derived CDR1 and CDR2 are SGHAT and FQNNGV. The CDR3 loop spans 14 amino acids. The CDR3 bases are TGTGCCAGCAGCTTAGGACAGGGATACAATGAGCAGTTCTTC. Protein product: CASSLGQGYNEQFF.

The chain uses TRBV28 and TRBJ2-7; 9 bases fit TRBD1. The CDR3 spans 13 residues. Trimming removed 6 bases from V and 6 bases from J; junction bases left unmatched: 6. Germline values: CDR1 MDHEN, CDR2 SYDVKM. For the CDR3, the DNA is TGTGCCAGCAGACAACGACAGGGGGGCGAGCAGTACTTC. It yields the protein CASRQRQGGEQYF.

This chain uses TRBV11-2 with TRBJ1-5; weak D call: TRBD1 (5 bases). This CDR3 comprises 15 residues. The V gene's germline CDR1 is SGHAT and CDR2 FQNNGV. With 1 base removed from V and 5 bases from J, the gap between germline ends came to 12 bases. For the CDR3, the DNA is TGTGCCAGCAGCTTAGGTGGAGGGGATCATCAGCCCCAGCATTTT. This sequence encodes CASSLGGGDHQPQHF.